One and the same sample provided the 27 T cell receptor beta chains below, sequenced in a study of blood T cell repertoires in COVID-19. Method: immunoSEQ multiplex PCR; TCRdb's copy keeps in-frame clones and lacks some. The sample has roughly 200,000 clones; around 87% are singletons. The sample consisted of peripheral blood. The receptor source for this set is a man aged 55 to 69 who had recovered from COVID-19.

The chain uses TRBV6-1 and TRBJ1-6; maybe TRBD1 (5 bases). This CDR3 contains 16 residues. Trimming cost V 4 bases and J 8 bases, with 18 bases left between them. Per the germline V gene, CDR1 is MNHNS and CDR2 is SASEGT. In DNA form, the CDR3 reads TGTGCCAGCAGTGGATCTACACTGAAAGGGGATTCACCCCTCCACTTT. It encodes CASSGSTLKGDSPLHF.

The chain couples TRBV29-1 to TRBJ2-7; the D gene is possibly TRBD1 (7 bases). Germline V gene lookup returns CDR1 SQVTM and CDR2 ANQGSEA. Trimming cost V 6 bases and J 5 bases, with 11 bases left between them. The CDR3 consists of 11 residues. As DNA, the CDR3 is TGCAGCGTCAGGGGGGCCGACGAGCAGTACTTC. Its protein is CSVRGADEQYF.

This clone appeared a single time. J is TRBJ1-1 and V is TRBV4-2, with D tentatively TRBD1 (5 bases). Trimming pared 2 bases from V and 6 bases from J, leaving 13 bases between. The germline V gene encodes CDR1 LGHNA and CDR2 YNFKEQ. CDR3 length equals 14 residues. CDR3: CASSQNGGTAEAFF. CDR3 nucleotides: TGTGCCAGCAGCCAAAATGGAGGGACGGCTGAAGCTTTCTTT.

The chain uses TRBV19 and TRBJ2-6; unclear D gene. Germline lookup yields CDR1 LNHDA and CDR2 SQIVND (reference sequence). This CDR3 region has 15 residues. V was cut by 3 bases and J by 2 bases, with 8 bases left in between. The CDR3 coding sequence is TGTGCCAGTAGTATTTACCTAGCTGGGGCCAACGTCCTGACTTTC. It translates to CASSIYLAGANVLTF.

The chain links TRBV12-3 or TRBV12-4 to TRBJ2-5; D ambiguous. Trimming left V 3 bases short and J 2 bases short, with 7 bases between. The CDR3 has 13 amino acids. The CDR3 DNA is TGTGCCAGCAGTTTTGGTGCGCAAGAGACCCAGTACTTC. It yields the protein CASSFGAQETQYF.

The genes are TRBV6-6 and TRBJ2-7; 7 bases align to TRBD1. With 6 bases clipped from V and 2 bases from J, the junction kept 10 bases outside the gene matches. The CDR3 covers 15 residues. CDR1 MNHNY and CDR2 SVGAGI come from the germline V gene (reference sequence). CDR3 nucleotides: TGTGCCAGCAGCCTAGCCGGGACAGACACCTACGAGCAGTACTTC. This translates into CASSLAGTDTYEQYF.

This chain joins TRBV2 and TRBJ1-5, with TRBD1 matching over 7 bases. The CDR3 runs to 13 residues. Unmatched junction bases numbered 3, after V lost 6 bases and J lost 4 bases. Germline CDR1 is SNHLY and CDR2 is FYNNEI. CDR3 nucleotides: TGTGCCAGCAGGGGGACAGTGAATCAGCCCCAGCATTTT. Translation gives CASRGTVNQPQHF.

The chain recombines TRBV2 with TRBJ2-7; the match to TRBD1 covers 8 bases. The germline CDR1 and CDR2 sequences are SNHLY and FYNNEI. V shed 8 bases and J 3 bases; nucleotides not matched to a gene: 3. This CDR3 is built from 12 residues. The CDR3 sequence is CASDGTGYEQYF. In DNA, the CDR3 is TGTGCCAGCGATGGGACAGGCTACGAGCAGTACTTC.

The chain joins TRBV28 to TRBJ2-7; D perhaps matches TRBD2 (6 bases). The CDR3 loop spans 16 amino acids. V was pared by 2 bases and J by 1 base, with 15 bases between. CDR1 is MDHEN and CDR2 is SYDVKM in the germline V gene. The CDR3 DNA is TGTGCCAGCAGTTTAGGGGGGTTGACCCGGTCCTACGAGCAGTACTTC. The encoded protein is CASSLGGLTRSYEQYF.

The chain uses TRBV3-1 (or the pseudogene TRBV3-2) and TRBJ2-3; 9 bases are shared with TRBD1. The germline CDR1 and CDR2 sequences are LGHDT and YNNKEL (reference sequence). CDR3 length: 16 amino acids. V dropped 3 bases and J dropped 6; count of bases not matched to a gene: 10. The DNA for the CDR3 is TGTGCCAGCAGCCAGTACTCGGACAGGGGAAGCGATACGCAGTATTTT. Protein product: CASSQYSDRGSDTQYF.

The table lists this clone with a few counts. The chain uses TRBV21-1 and TRBJ2-3; the table's D call, TRBD2, has no DNA check behind it. TRBV21-1 has pseudogene status. CDR3 size: 19 residues. The chain's CDR3 is CASSAYSRGYPTGTDTQYF. CDR3 DNA sequence: TGTGCCAGCAGCGCGTACAGCCGGGGGTATCCCACTGGCACAGATACGCAGTATTTT.

The chain carries TRBV5-1 and TRBJ2-3; 7 bases fit TRBD1. Germline V gene sequence: CDR1 SGHRS, CDR2 YFSETQ. After removal of 4 bases from V and 2 bases from J, the junction contained 7 bases not matched to a gene. CDR3 size: 15 residues. DNA for the CDR3: TGCGCCAGCAGCAGGGGGACAGACTACACAGATACGCAGTATTTT. Translating it yields CASSRGTDYTDTQYF.

V gene TRBV7-9 combines with J gene TRBJ2-7; TRBD2 might be the D (6 bases). V was trimmed by 5 bases and J by 7 bases, leaving 21 bases between them. Germline V CDR1 and CDR2: SEHNR, FQNEAQ (reference sequence). The CDR3 spans 15 residues. DNA for the CDR3: TGTGCCAGCAGCCCCGGGGGTGGCAGCCCTCGGGAGCAGTACTTC. Amino acids: CASSPGGGSPREQYF.

This chain joins TRBV11-2 and TRBJ2-5; 8 bases line up with TRBD2. Per the germline V gene, CDR1 is SGHAT and CDR2 is FQNNGV. CDR3 length equals 13 residues. Trimming took 3 bases from V and 5 from J; bases not matched to a gene: 2. DNA for the CDR3: TGTGCCAGCAGCTTGGGACTAGAGGAGACCCAGTACTTC. Amino acids: CASSLGLEETQYF.

V is TRBV6-5 and J is TRBJ1-3; weak D call: TRBD1 (6 bases). The CDR3 has 15 residues. CDR1 MNHEY and CDR2 SVGAGI come from the germline V gene. Trimming took 7 bases from V and 1 from J, leaving 14 bases between them. The CDR3 is CASTPEGVSGNTIYF. The DNA of the CDR3 is TGTGCCAGCACGCCCGAGGGGGTATCTGGAAACACCATATATTTT.

The chain carries TRBV20-1 and TRBJ1-1; 7 nucleotides line up with TRBD1. The CDR3 spans 11 residues. Germline V gives CDR1 DFQATT, CDR2 SNEGSKA (reference sequence). CDR3 in amino acids: CRGDSHTEAFF. In DNA form, the CDR3 reads TGCAGGGGGGACAGCCACACTGAAGCTTTCTTT.

The genes are TRBV9 and TRBJ2-5; TRBD2 agrees at 10 bases. Trimming removed 7 bases from V and 5 bases from J; junction bases left unmatched: 11. This CDR3 is 15 amino acids long. The V gene's germline CDR1 is SGDLS and CDR2 YYNGEE. CDR3 sequence reads: CASDPAGGPGETQYF. The DNA of the CDR3 is TGTGCCAGCGATCCAGCGGGAGGGCCGGGGGAGACCCAGTACTTC.

This rearrangement joins TRBV4-1 to TRBJ2-7, with TRBD2 identical over 8 bases. V was pared by 4 bases and J by 5 bases, with 19 bases of the junction left unmatched. Germline values: CDR1 MGHRA, CDR2 YSYEKL. This CDR3 is built from 18 residues. This CDR3 reads CASSRDASAGTRWNEQYF. The CDR3 coding sequence is TGCGCCAGCAGCCGAGACGCTTCAGCCGGGACTAGATGGAACGAGCAGTACTTC.

V is TRBV19 and J is TRBJ1-3; 7 bases are a match to TRBD1. After removal of 6 bases from V and 0 bases from J, the junction contained 8 bases not matched to a gene. This CDR3 region has 16 residues. The germline V gene has CDR1 LNHDA and CDR2 SQIVND (reference sequence). CDR3 protein: CASSSRDSPSGNTIYF. CDR3 DNA: TGTGCCAGTAGCTCGAGGGACAGTCCCTCTGGAAACACCATATATTTT.

The rearrangement links TRBV3-1 (or the pseudogene TRBV3-2) to TRBJ2-3; D might be TRBD1 (6 bases). Germline V gives CDR1 LGHDT, CDR2 YNNKEL (reference sequence). V dropped 5 bases and J dropped 6 bases, with 15 bases sitting between them. The CDR3 covers 14 residues. The CDR3 is CASSVQGIVDTQYF. The CDR3 nucleotides are TGTGCCAGCAGCGTTCAGGGGATTGTGGATACGCAGTATTTT.

The CDR3 sequence is CASSREPGITDTQYF. The CDR3 bases are TGTGCCAGCAGCCGCGAGCCGGGGATCACAGATACGCAGTATTTT. The genes are TRBV14 and TRBJ2-3, with D tentatively TRBD2 (5 bases). This CDR3 contains 15 residues. Germline assignment: CDR1 SGHDN and CDR2 FVKESK. Trimming removed 4 bases at V and 2 bases at J, with 13 bases between.

CDR3 region: CASSLGDRGLKTLQYF. The CDR3 DNA follows: TGCGCCAGCAGCTTGGGGGACAGGGGGCTGAAGACTCTTCAGTACTTC. V and J are TRBV5-1 and TRBJ2-4; 12 bases are shared with TRBD1. Germline values: CDR1 SGHRS, CDR2 YFSETQ. There are 16 residues in the CDR3. With V trimmed by 0 bases and J by 11 bases, 9 bases remained unmatched.

J is TRBJ2-5 and V is TRBV20-1; TRBD1 aligns across 7 bases. The trim removed 3 bases at V and 4 bases at J, leaving 11 bases unmatched. The CDR3 runs 15 residues. Germline lookup yields CDR1 DFQATT and CDR2 SNEGSKA (reference sequence). CDR3 nucleotides: TGCAGTGCTAGTTCCCTCCACCCAGGGGGAGAGACCCAGTACTTC. Its protein is CSASSLHPGGETQYF.

V is TRBV27 and J is TRBJ2-1; 9 bases line up with TRBD2. Germline V CDR1 and CDR2: MNHEY, SMNVEV (reference sequence). This CDR3 has 16 amino acids. V trimming: 2 bases; J trimming: 4 bases; junction bases outside the gene matches: 6. CDR3: CASSLPGLADYNEQFF. CDR3 nucleotide sequence: TGTGCCAGCAGTTTACCGGGACTAGCAGATTACAATGAGCAGTTCTTC.

CDR3 sequence reads: CASSVDPTGSNYEQYF. CDR3 DNA: TGTGCCAGCAGCGTGGACCCCACAGGCTCTAACTACGAGCAGTACTTC. This rearrangement joins TRBV9 to TRBJ2-7; the D gene is possibly TRBD1 (5 bases). Between the trimmed V and J ends, which lost 2 bases and 3 bases, there was a span of 18 bases. This CDR3 contains 16 residues. In germline, CDR1 is SGDLS, CDR2 YYNGEE.

The V call is TRBV5-7, the J call TRBJ1-4; the D gene is possibly TRBD1 (5 bases). TRBV5-7 carries the ORF label, with uncertain function. Trimming took 7 bases from V and 0 from J, leaving 19 bases between them. The CDR3 is 17 residues long. CDR3 sequence reads: CASSSGTRGATNEKLFF. As DNA, the CDR3 is TGTGCCAGCTCCAGCGGAACCCGGGGGGCAACTAATGAAAAACTGTTTTTT.

The V gene is TRBV3-1 (or the pseudogene TRBV3-2), the J gene TRBJ1-2; TRBD1 might be the D (6 bases). V was cut by 6 bases and J by 5 bases, with 13 bases left in between. The germline gives CDR1 LGHDT, CDR2 YNNKEL (reference sequence). This CDR3 is built from 13 residues. The CDR3 nucleotides read TGTGCCAGCAGTACAGGGTATGCTTATGGCTACACCTTC. It specifies CASSTGYAYGYTF.